Presented here are 32 T cell receptor beta chains from one specimen sequenced in a study of beta chain features in type 1 diabetes. cDNA synthesis used the whole RNA isolate, giving expressed TCRB sequences. Repertoires were generated with immunoSEQ multiplex PCR, while TCRdb's copy carries only in-frame clones and drops some. The sample lists 300,000 to 450,000 clones; roughly 12% were seen once. Sequenced material: naive CD4+ T cells from blood. The origin of the receptors is a man aged 18 to 30 in good health.

The chain has TRBV6-6 and TRBJ2-1; 8 nucleotides match TRBD1. CDR3 length equals 16 residues. V dropped 2 bases and J dropped 2; count of bases not matched to a gene: 5. Germline V lookup: CDR1 MNHNY, CDR2 SVGAGI (reference sequence). CDR3 in DNA: TGTGCCAGCAGTTACGCTCAGGGGGCGACCTACAATGAGCAGTTCTTC. Residues: CASSYAQGATYNEQFF.

J is TRBJ2-7 and V is TRBV28; 11 bases agree with TRBD1. This CDR3 spans 15 amino acids. Germline V gene data show CDR1 as MDHEN and CDR2 as SYDVKM. Germline trimming cut 5 bases from V and 4 bases from J; bases unmatched to any gene: 7. CDR3 loop: CASSTAGQGAYEQYF. CDR3 in DNA: TGTGCCAGCAGTACCGCCGGACAGGGGGCATACGAGCAGTACTTC.

The chain uses TRBV4-1 and TRBJ2-5; possibly TRBD2 for D (5 bases). The V gene lost 3 bases and the J gene lost 5 bases, with 16 bases spanning the gap. This CDR3 contains 15 residues. The germline V gene has CDR1 MGHRA and CDR2 YSYEKL. Here the CDR3 reads CASSQFGLAGETQYF. In nucleotides, the CDR3 is TGCGCCAGCAGCCAGTTTGGGCTAGCTGGGGAGACCCAGTACTTC.

This clone has just a few counts. CDR3: CAISDPTGGQPQHF. Here the CDR3 DNA reads TGTGCCATCAGTGACCCCACCGGTGGTCAGCCCCAGCATTTT. The chain uses TRBV10-3 and TRBJ1-5, with D unclear. CDR1 and CDR2 (germline): ENHRY, SYGVKD. V lost 3 bases and J lost 6, with 12 bases in between. CDR3 length: 14 amino acids.

The J gene is TRBJ1-1, the V gene TRBV4-3; D gene unclear. The CDR3 consists of 13 residues. Trimming shortened V by 4 bases and J by 1 base, and 7 bases separated the two germline ends. Germline V gene sequence: CDR1 LGHNA, CDR2 YSLEER. The CDR3 sequence is CASSLGRNTEAFF. The CDR3 DNA reads as TGCGCCAGCAGCCTCGGTAGGAACACTGAAGCTTTCTTT.

The rearrangement joins TRBV18 to TRBJ2-3; 8 nucleotides match TRBD1. With V trimmed by 0 bases and J by 0 bases, 14 bases remained unmatched. Per the germline V gene, CDR1 is KGHSH and CDR2 is LQKENI. The CDR3 length is 20 residues. The chain's CDR3 is CASSPPSGGDSLASTDTQYF. The CDR3 bases are TGTGCCAGCTCACCACCCTCAGGGGGCGACAGTCTAGCTAGCACAGATACGCAGTATTTT.

This clone was found a few times. CDR3 coding DNA: TGTGCCAGCAGCTTACGCTATGGAGGCCTGAATGACCCTGGAAAACTGTTTTTT. Protein: CASSLRYGGLNDPGKLFF. The rearrangement uses TRBV7-2 and TRBJ1-4; D is uncertain. V was trimmed by 2 bases and J by 10 bases, leaving 26 bases between them. This CDR3 region has 18 residues. Per germline, CDR1 SGHTA and CDR2 FQGNSA.

The chain has TRBV30 and TRBJ1-2, with D possibly being TRBD1 (6 bases). With 1 base removed from V and 4 bases from J, the gap between germline ends came to 10 bases. There are 13 residues in the CDR3. Germline V lookup: CDR1 GTSNPN, CDR2 SVGIG (reference sequence). Here the CDR3 DNA reads TGTGCCTGGAGTGAGTCAGGGGCCTATGGCTACACCTTC. It is translated as CAWSESGAYGYTF.

V usage is TRBV30 and J usage is TRBJ2-3; D is possibly TRBD1 (5 bases). The germline V gene has CDR1 GTSNPN and CDR2 SVGIG (reference sequence). The V gene lost 0 bases and the J gene lost 4 bases, with 17 bases spanning the gap. This CDR3 spans 16 amino acids. CDR3 bases: TGTGCCTGGAGTGTACTGGGGCAGGGAACCCCAGATACGCAGTATTTT. It specifies CAWSVLGQGTPDTQYF. Full variable domain (outside the CDR3, taken from reference TRBV30 and TRBJ2-3): SQTIHQWPATLVQPVGSPLSLECTVEGTSNPNLYWYRQAAGRGLQLLFYSVGIGQISSEVPQNLSASRPQDRQFILSSKKLLLSDSGFYLCAWSVLGQGTPDTQYFGPGTRLTVL.

The chain uses TRBV10-3 and TRBJ2-1; 7 nucleotides align to TRBD1. CDR3 length: 13 residues. Per the germline V gene, CDR1 is ENHRY and CDR2 is SYGVKD. The J segment lost 5 bases and the V segment lost 7 bases, leaving 5 bases of the junction unmatched. CDR3 amino acids: CAITWDSDNEQFF. The CDR3 coding sequence is TGTGCCATCACCTGGGACAGCGACAATGAGCAGTTCTTC.

The chain is built from TRBV6-5 and TRBJ2-7; TRBD2 agrees at 7 bases. The CDR3 is 13 amino acids. Trimming took 5 bases from V and 3 from J; bases not matched to a gene: 4. Germline V lookup: CDR1 MNHEY, CDR2 SVGAGI. CDR3 residues: CASSREGSYEQYF. DNA for the CDR3: TGTGCCAGCAGTAGGGAGGGAAGCTACGAGCAGTACTTC.

This clone was seen a handful of times. V and J are TRBV27 and TRBJ1-1; D is undetermined. The CDR3 loop spans 15 amino acids. Germline V gene data show CDR1 as MNHEY and CDR2 as SMNVEV (reference sequence). Between the trimmed V and J ends, which lost 0 bases and 3 bases, there was a span of 11 bases. The CDR3 here is CASSLSYGMDTEAFF. The CDR3 nucleotides read TGTGCCAGCAGTTTATCGTACGGGATGGACACTGAAGCTTTCTTT.

The V gene is TRBV28, the J gene TRBJ1-2, with 7 bases that match TRBD1. The V gene's germline CDR1 is MDHEN and CDR2 SYDVKM. This CDR3 spans 14 amino acids. The V gene end was trimmed by 6 bases and the J gene end by 0 bases; junction bases not matched to a gene: 4. Here the CDR3 reads CASRPGQANYGYTF. In DNA form, the CDR3 reads TGTGCCAGCAGACCAGGACAGGCTAACTATGGCTACACCTTC.

The chain uses TRBV27 and TRBJ1-1; TRBD1 is a possible D gene (5 bases). The CDR3 consists of 14 residues. Looked up from germline, CDR1 is MNHEY and CDR2 is SMNVEV (reference sequence). The ends were cut back, 6 bases at V and 0 bases at J, with 11 bases in the middle. The CDR3 region is CASRRGPMNTEAFF. In nucleotides, the CDR3 is TGTGCCAGCAGAAGGGGCCCTATGAACACTGAAGCTTTCTTT.

J is TRBJ1-2 and V is TRBV7-2; D is unresolved. The CDR3 is 15 amino acids. Germline loops: CDR1 SGHTA, CDR2 FQGNSA. V was pared by 3 bases and J by 2 bases, with 13 bases between. The CDR3 region is CASSFRYSRNYGYTF. CDR3 DNA sequence: TGTGCCAGCAGCTTCCGCTACAGCCGGAACTATGGCTACACCTTC.

A few counts support this clone. The rearrangement joins TRBV7-3 to TRBJ1-1; 10 positions agree with TRBD1. This CDR3 has 17 residues. CDR1 SGHTA and CDR2 FQGTGA come from the germline V gene. The junction had 16 bases not matched to a gene; V was cut back by 4 bases and J by 8 bases. The CDR3 loop reads CASSSGTTGTGVGEAFF. The CDR3, as DNA: TGTGCCAGCAGCTCGGGGACGACCGGGACAGGGGTCGGGGAAGCTTTCTTT.

Notes on this clone: This sample also contains other DNA sequences that code for the same CDR3. The V gene is TRBV5-1, the J gene TRBJ2-1; 9 positions match TRBD1. This CDR3 region has 15 residues. The J segment lost 1 base and the V segment lost 4 bases, leaving 3 bases of the junction unmatched. CDR1 SGHRS and CDR2 YFSETQ come from the germline V gene. The CDR3: CASSQGQGSYNEQFF. In nucleotides, the CDR3 is TGCGCCAGCAGCCAGGGACAGGGTTCCTACAATGAGCAGTTCTTC.

This chain uses TRBV10-3 with TRBJ1-2; 11 bases are a match to TRBD1. This CDR3 contains 13 residues. Germline V lookup: CDR1 ENHRY, CDR2 SYGVKD. Unmatched junction bases numbered 4, after V lost 9 bases and J lost 4 bases. The chain's CDR3 is CAIRTGGGYGYTF. CDR3 bases: TGTGCCATACGGACAGGGGGCGGCTATGGCTACACCTTC.

The chain employs TRBV18 and TRBJ2-7, with D perhaps TRBD2 (6 bases). Trimming left V 8 bases short and J 6 bases short, with 17 bases between. This CDR3 comprises 13 residues. Germline-derived CDR1 and CDR2 are KGHSH and LQKENI. CDR3 residues: CASQTLGEAEQYF. CDR3 nucleotides: TGTGCCAGCCAAACCCTGGGGGAGGCCGAGCAGTACTTC.

The rearrangement links TRBV28 to TRBJ1-6; no clear D. Germline V CDR1 and CDR2: MDHEN, SYDVKM. This CDR3 comprises 14 residues. Trimming took off 7 bases at V and 2 bases at J, with 9 bases between the two ends. As DNA, the CDR3 is TGTGCCAGCAAGGAAACAGCCTATAATTCACCCCTCCACTTT. Protein sequence: CASKETAYNSPLHF.

This sequence joins TRBV7-8 and TRBJ1-4; maybe TRBD1 (6 bases). The germline V gene has CDR1 SGHVS and CDR2 FQNEAQ. The V and J ends lost 3 bases and 1 base respectively, with 6 bases between them. The CDR3 is made up of 14 amino acids. Here the CDR3 DNA reads TGTGCCAGCAGCTTCAGGGGAACTAATGAAAAACTGTTTTTT. Translation: CASSFRGTNEKLFF.

The V and J genes are TRBV28 and TRBJ2-1; possibly TRBD1 for D (6 bases). V lost 3 bases, J lost 6 bases, and 15 bases lay in between. CDR1 and CDR2 from the germline V gene are MDHEN and SYDVKM. The CDR3 covers 15 residues. In DNA form, the CDR3 reads TGTGCCAGCAGTTTGCCCATTACCAGGGGCAATGAGCAGTTCTTC. Translated, it gives CASSLPITRGNEQFF.

This clone has just a few counts. The DNA of the CDR3 is TGTGCCAGCAGCGTAGATCCCGACAGACCCTATGGCTACACCTTC. The encoded protein is CASSVDPDRPYGYTF. The V and J genes are TRBV9 and TRBJ1-2, with D tentatively TRBD1 (5 bases). Deletions cut 0 bases from V and 4 bases from J, with 13 bases between. Germline loops: CDR1 SGDLS, CDR2 YYNGEE. The CDR3 runs to 15 residues. Combining the CDR3 with reference TRBV9 and TRBJ1-2 gives the whole variable domain DSGVTQTPKHLITATGQRVTLRCSPRSGDLSVYWYQQSLDQGLQFLIQYYNGEERAKGNILERFSAQQFPDLHSELNLSSLELGDSALYFCASSVDPDRPYGYTFGSGTRLTVV.

Only a few counts were recorded for this clone. The gene calls are TRBV4-3 and TRBJ2-1; D ambiguous. Trimming shortened V by 0 bases and J by 5 bases, and 8 bases separated the two germline ends. Germline assignment: CDR1 LGHNA and CDR2 YSLEER. The CDR3 covers 14 residues. As DNA, the CDR3 is TGCGCCAGCAGCCAAGATCACCGGGACAATGAGCAGTTCTTC. Translated: CASSQDHRDNEQFF.

This clone came up a few times. This rearrangement joins TRBV18 to TRBJ1-5, with TRBD1 as a possible D gene (6 bases). CDR3 length: 18 amino acids. Germline V CDR1 and CDR2: KGHSH, LQKENI. V was trimmed by 1 base and J by 5 bases, leaving 21 bases between them. For the CDR3, the DNA is TGTGCCAGCTCACCACGCGGTGGGGGGGCGGGCCCCCATCAGCCCCAGCATTTT. It encodes CASSPRGGGAGPHQPQHF.

This clone turned up a few times. A junction boundary mismatches the germline segment, possibly from a read error. J is TRBJ2-7 and V is TRBV30, with 10 positions matching TRBD1. Germline values: CDR1 GTSNPN, CDR2 SVGIG (reference sequence). The CDR3 is 16 amino acids. For the CDR3, the DNA is TGTGCCTGGGAACCGGGACAGGGGACAGACTCCTCCGAGCAGTACTTC. It encodes CAWEPGQGTDSSEQYF.

The sample holds a few counts of this clone. The chain joins TRBV7-2 to TRBJ1-2; 7 bases agree with TRBD1. V shed 4 bases, J shed 2 bases, and the junction held 16 bases outside the gene matches. Germline V gives CDR1 SGHTA, CDR2 FQGNSA. CDR3 length: 18 residues. CDR3 sequence reads: CASSSPSVSTGPNYGYTF. The CDR3, as DNA: TGTGCCAGCAGCTCACCGAGTGTGTCGACAGGGCCGAACTATGGCTACACCTTC.

J is TRBJ2-3 and V is TRBV7-2, with 11 nucleotides matching TRBD2. This CDR3 is 16 amino acids long. V gave up 5 bases and J gave up 3 bases; unmatched junction bases: 7. Per germline, CDR1 SGHTA and CDR2 FQGNSA. DNA for the CDR3: TGTGCCAGCAGCCTTCAACTAGCGGGAGCTACAGATACGCAGTATTTT. It codes for CASSLQLAGATDTQYF.

This clone was found many times. This chain joins TRBV29-1 and TRBJ2-5, with 7 bases lining up with TRBD1. Germline V gene sequence: CDR1 SQVTM, CDR2 ANQGSEA. Trimming cost V 7 bases and J 2 bases; bases outside gene matches: 7. CDR3 length equals 13 residues. The CDR3 DNA sequence: TGCAGCGCTGGCCAGGGACAGCAAGAGACCCAGTACTTC. This gives the protein CSAGQGQQETQYF. Filled out from reference TRBV29-1 and TRBJ2-5, the complete variable domain reads SAVISQKPSRDICQRGTSLTIQCQVDSQVTMMFWYRQQPGQSLTLIATANQGSEATYESGFVIDKFPISRPNLTFSTLTVSNMSPEDSSIYLCSAGQGQQETQYFGPGTRLLVL.

The chain carries TRBV7-2 and TRBJ2-3; 11 bases are a match to TRBD2. The CDR3 covers 16 residues. Germline-derived CDR1 and CDR2 are SGHTA and FQGNSA. V lost 0 bases and J lost 4; bases outside the gene matches: 3. Here the CDR3 reads CASSLALAGGPDTQYF. In nucleotides, the CDR3 is TGTGCCAGCAGCTTAGCCCTAGCGGGGGGCCCAGATACGCAGTATTTT.

The chain has TRBV19 and TRBJ2-7; 9 bases are a match to TRBD1. This CDR3 is 15 amino acids long. Trimming removed 11 bases from V and 3 bases from J; junction bases left unmatched: 14. The germline V gene encodes CDR1 LNHDA and CDR2 SQIVND (reference sequence). The chain's CDR3 is CASTPGTGTIYEQYF. The CDR3 nucleotides read TGTGCCTCGACGCCCGGGACAGGGACAATCTACGAGCAGTACTTC.

In this sample, this clone turned up a few times. The chain carries TRBV7-9 and TRBJ2-7, with a tentative D call TRBD2 (7 bases). Trimming took 5 bases from V and 0 from J, leaving 26 bases between them. Germline V CDR1 and CDR2: SEHNR, FQNEAQ (reference sequence). This CDR3 contains 19 residues. The CDR3 DNA reads as TGTGCCAGCAGCACCCATCGGGGAGGATCGGGGGGCTCCTCCTACGAGCAGTACTTC. It translates to CASSTHRGGSGGSSYEQYF.